The T cell receptor beta chain described here comes from a study of a mutant IDH1 vaccine in newly diagnosed glioma. Overall study context: Patients got radiotherapy, temozolomide, or both beforehand, and most got both.

Of note for this clone: Its specificity is unknown.

Time point specified: week 23, last vaccination. Vaccinated patients received 300 ug of mutant IDH1 20-mer peptide per dose, with topical imiquimod. This CDR3 comprises 15 residues. Looked up from germline, CDR1 is LGHNA and CDR2 is YSLEER. Between the trimmed V and J ends, which lost 1 base and 5 bases, there was a span of 15 bases. Assay: immunoSEQ multiplex PCR; the TCRdb copy retains only in-frame clones and omits some. The top ten clones hold 5% to 6% of a sample with fewer than 45,000 clones, 65% to 80% of them seen once. The chain is built from TRBV4-3 and TRBJ2-7; D is ambiguous. This TCR was recovered from a man between 50 and 59 years old with glioma. The specimen comprised PBMCs, sampled from a glioma patient whose treatment included an IDH1 peptide vaccine. The CDR3 sequence is CASSQGASPPNEQYF. The CDR3 nucleotides read TGCGCCAGCAGCCAAGGGGCCAGTCCCCCTAACGAGCAGTACTTC.